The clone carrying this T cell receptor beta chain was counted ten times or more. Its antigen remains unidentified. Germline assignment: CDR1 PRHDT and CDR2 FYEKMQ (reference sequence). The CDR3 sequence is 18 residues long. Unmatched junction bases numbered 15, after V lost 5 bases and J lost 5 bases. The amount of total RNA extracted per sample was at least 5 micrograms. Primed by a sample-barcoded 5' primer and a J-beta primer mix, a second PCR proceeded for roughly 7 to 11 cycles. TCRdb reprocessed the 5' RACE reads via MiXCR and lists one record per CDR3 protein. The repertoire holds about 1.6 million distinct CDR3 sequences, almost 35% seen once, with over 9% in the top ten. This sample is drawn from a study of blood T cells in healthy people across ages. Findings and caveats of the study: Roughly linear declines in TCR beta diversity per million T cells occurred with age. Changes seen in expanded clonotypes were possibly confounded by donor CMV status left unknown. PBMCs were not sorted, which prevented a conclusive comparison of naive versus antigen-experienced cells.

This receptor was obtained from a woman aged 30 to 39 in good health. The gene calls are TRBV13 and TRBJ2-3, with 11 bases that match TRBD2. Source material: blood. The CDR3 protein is CASSLPWGTSGREDTQYF. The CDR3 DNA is TGTGCCAGCAGCCTCCCCTGGGGGACTAGCGGAAGGGAAGATACGCAGTATTTT.